This passage covers 28 T cell receptor beta chains from one sample sequenced in a study of cytotoxic CD8 clonotypes in ibrutinib-treated CLL. Sequenced by immunoSEQ multiplex PCR; TCRdb stores in-frame clones only, minus some. The sample records approximately 350,000 clones, around 66% being singletons. The source material was PBMCs, sampled after 36 months of ibrutinib treatment. The source is a human donor with chronic lymphocytic leukemia.

The chain employs TRBV2 and TRBJ1-2; maybe TRBD1 (5 bases). Germline CDR1 is SNHLY and CDR2 is FYNNEI. CDR3 length: 16 amino acids. V was trimmed by 2 bases and J by 5 bases, leaving 18 bases between them. In DNA form, the CDR3 reads TGTGCCAGCAGTGAAAGCTTTGGGGGGGTAGGGTATGGCTACACCTTC. This gives the protein CASSESFGGVGYGYTF.

The chain has TRBV11-2 and TRBJ2-4; a possible D gene is TRBD1 (5 bases). The germline V and J ends were trimmed by 5 bases and 7 bases, with 18 bases remaining between them. The CDR3 has 15 amino acids. Germline assignment: CDR1 SGHAT and CDR2 FQNNGV. The CDR3 loop reads CASSAKGRSPNIQYF. CDR3 DNA: TGTGCCAGCAGCGCCAAGGGGCGATCTCCGAACATTCAGTACTTC. The full variable domain, completed using reference TRBV11-2 and TRBJ2-4, is EAGVAQSPRYKIIEKRQSVAFWCNPISGHATLYWYQQILGQGPKLLIQFQNNGVVDDSQLPKDRFSAERLKGVDSTLKIQPAKLEDSAVYLCASSAKGRSPNIQYFGAGTRLSVL.

V and J are TRBV5-1 and TRBJ2-2; D is ambiguous. With 5 bases removed from V and 4 bases from J, the gap between germline ends came to 3 bases. CDR1 and CDR2 from the germline V gene are SGHRS and YFSETQ. The CDR3 length is 11 residues. The CDR3 region is CASRTTGELFF. The CDR3 DNA reads TGCGCCAGCAGAACCACCGGGGAGCTGTTTTTT.

There are a few counts of this clone. The V gene is TRBV2, the J gene TRBJ1-4; D is unclear. The CDR3 consists of 13 residues. With 7 bases removed from V and 5 bases from J, the gap between germline ends came to 11 bases. Looked up from germline, CDR1 is SNHLY and CDR2 is FYNNEI. Here the CDR3 DNA reads TGTGCCAGCACCAGGCAAGAAAATGAAAAACTGTTTTTT. Translating gives CASTRQENEKLFF.

The J gene is TRBJ2-1, the V gene TRBV9; perhaps TRBD1 as D (6 bases). V was pared by 0 bases and J by 8 bases, with 12 bases between. The CDR3 loop spans 14 amino acids. Germline CDR1 is SGDLS and CDR2 is YYNGEE. The CDR3 DNA follows: TGTGCCAGCAGCGTAGCTTCAGGGGCTGATGAGCAGTTCTTC. It codes for CASSVASGADEQFF. Full variable domain (outside the CDR3, taken from reference TRBV9 and TRBJ2-1): DSGVTQTPKHLITATGQRVTLRCSPRSGDLSVYWYQQSLDQGLQFLIQYYNGEERAKGNILERFSAQQFPDLHSELNLSSLELGDSALYFCASSVASGADEQFFGPGTRLTVL.

Only a few counts were recorded for this clone. V gene TRBV5-6 combines with J gene TRBJ2-2; 8 positions match TRBD1. Losses at the gene ends were 5 bases for V and 2 bases for J; bases not matched to a gene: 8. The CDR3 is made up of 16 amino acids. CDR1 SGHDT and CDR2 YYEEEE come from the germline V gene. CDR3 sequence (DNA): TGTGCCAGCAGTTACAGGGACAGGCCCAACACCGGGGAGCTGTTTTTT. It translates to CASSYRDRPNTGELFF.

This clone was detected only a few times. The genes are TRBV23-1 and TRBJ1-2; 8 nucleotides match TRBD1. TRBV23-1 is an ORF, and what it does is uncertain. Losses at the gene ends were 3 bases for V and 4 bases for J; bases not matched to a gene: 13. CDR3 size: 17 residues. CDR3 sequence reads: CASSHYDRGASSYGYTF. The DNA of the CDR3 is TGCGCCAGCAGTCACTACGACAGGGGCGCCTCTAGCTATGGCTACACCTTC.

J is TRBJ1-3 and V is TRBV11-3, with no clear D. The V gene's germline CDR1 is SGHNT and CDR2 YENEEA. This CDR3 spans 16 amino acids. The germline V and J ends were trimmed by 1 base and 0 bases, with 10 bases remaining between them. This CDR3 is CASSLGPTGSGNTIYF. The CDR3 coding sequence is TGTGCCAGCAGCTTAGGACCGACCGGCTCTGGAAACACCATATATTTT.

The J gene is TRBJ1-5, the V gene TRBV18; TRBD1 aligns across 7 bases. Trimming took 5 bases from V and 2 from J; bases not matched to a gene: 9. The CDR3 is made up of 16 amino acids. CDR1 is KGHSH, CDR2 LQKENI, per germline. The CDR3 nucleotides read TGTGCCAGCTCAGCTCTACAGGGGATGGGCAATCAGCCCCAGCATTTT. As protein: CASSALQGMGNQPQHF.

This clone has only a few counts. The chain is built from TRBV5-1 and TRBJ2-7; D gene unclear. The germline V gene encodes CDR1 SGHRS and CDR2 YFSETQ. Trimming cost V 4 bases and J 0 bases, with 14 bases left between them. The CDR3 runs to 15 residues. The CDR3 here is CASSIAGPPSYEQYF. The CDR3 region has the DNA TGCGCCAGCAGCATCGCAGGTCCCCCCTCCTACGAGCAGTACTTC.

The chain couples TRBV5-4 to TRBJ1-2, with D unresolved. Germline assignment: CDR1 SGHNT and CDR2 YYREEE (reference sequence). The CDR3 contains 13 residues. Trimming pared 6 bases from V and 7 bases from J, leaving 16 bases between. For the CDR3, the DNA is TGTGCCAGCAACCCAATGGGGTTTGGTGGCTACACCTTC. Translated, it gives CASNPMGFGGYTF.

The table lists this clone with a count of one. This sequence joins TRBV6-1 and TRBJ1-2; D gene ambiguous. Germline CDR1 MNHNS, CDR2 SASEGT. The length of the CDR3 is 13 residues. Between the trimmed V and J ends, which lost 5 bases and 1 base, there was a span of 8 bases. The CDR3 loop reads CASSPRDNYGYTF. As DNA, the CDR3 is TGTGCCAGCAGTCCCCGAGATAACTATGGCTACACCTTC.

This clone appeared once. The CDR3 bases are TGCGCCAGCAGACTAGCGGGAGTGAACACCGGGGAGCTGTTTTTT. It is translated as CASRLAGVNTGELFF. V usage is TRBV10-2 and J usage is TRBJ2-2; 11 nucleotides align to TRBD2. Per germline, CDR1 WSHSY and CDR2 SAAADI. V shed 6 bases and J 1 base; nucleotides not matched to a gene: 1. The CDR3 is made up of 15 amino acids.

The V and J genes are TRBV28 and TRBJ1-1; D is undetermined. The germline gives CDR1 MDHEN, CDR2 SYDVKM. The CDR3 covers 12 residues. With 6 bases removed from V and 5 bases from J, the gap between germline ends came to 10 bases. This CDR3 reads CASSPPSTEAFF. For the CDR3, the DNA is TGTGCCAGCAGCCCCCCTTCAACTGAAGCTTTCTTT.

The chain links TRBV19 to TRBJ1-2, with D uncertain. CDR1 and CDR2 from the germline V gene are LNHDA and SQIVND (reference sequence). Trimming removed 2 bases at V and 4 bases at J, with 14 bases between. This CDR3 has 15 amino acids. CDR3 loop: CASSIRGLSGYGYTF. The DNA for the CDR3 is TGTGCCAGTAGTATAAGAGGGCTCAGTGGCTATGGCTACACCTTC.

The gene calls are TRBV6-7 and TRBJ2-7; TRBD2 matches 8 bases. TRBV6-7 is classed as an ORF, of uncertain function. This CDR3 is built from 13 residues. After removal of 7 bases from V and 5 bases from J, the junction contained 7 bases not matched to a gene. CDR3 coding DNA: TGTGCCAGCACAACTAGCGGTCGTGACGAGCAGTACTTC. It codes for CASTTSGRDEQYF.

The rearrangement uses TRBV15 and TRBJ1-4; tentative D call: TRBD1 (6 bases). The V gene's germline CDR1 is LNHNV and CDR2 YYDKDF (reference sequence). V was trimmed by 3 bases and J by 0 bases, leaving 8 bases between them. This CDR3 is built from 15 residues. CDR3 region: CATSSGTPTNEKLFF. The DNA of the CDR3 is TGTGCCACCAGCAGCGGGACACCAACTAATGAAAAACTGTTTTTT.

The rearrangement uses TRBV29-1 and TRBJ2-5; either TRBD1 or TRBD2 may supply D (5 bases each). V lost 4 bases and J lost 2, with 17 bases in between. Germline V CDR1 and CDR2: SQVTM, ANQGSEA. The CDR3 consists of 15 residues. CDR3 nucleotide sequence: TGCAGCGTTGCCGACTGGGACCACGTGCAAGAGACCCAGTACTTC. It translates to CSVADWDHVQETQYF.

The V call is TRBV19, the J call TRBJ2-3; a possible D gene is TRBD1 (6 bases). V was trimmed by 4 bases and J by 2 bases, leaving 10 bases between them. The germline CDR1 and CDR2 sequences are LNHDA and SQIVND (reference sequence). This CDR3 has 14 amino acids. The CDR3 here is CASSTRQVTDTQYF. For the CDR3, the DNA is TGTGCCAGTAGTACTCGACAGGTCACAGATACGCAGTATTTT. Full variable domain (missing parts from reference TRBV19 and TRBJ2-3): DGGITQSPKYLFRKEGQNVTLSCEQNLNHDAMYWYRQDPGQGLRLIYYSQIVNDFQKGDIAEGYSVSREKKESFPLTVTSAQKNPTAFYLCASSTRQVTDTQYFGPGTRLTVL.

The V call is TRBV7-9, the J call TRBJ2-1; TRBD2 matches 14 bases. The CDR3 consists of 17 residues. Germline trimming cut 5 bases from V and 9 bases from J; bases unmatched to any gene: 12. Germline V gene lookup returns CDR1 SEHNR and CDR2 FQNEAQ (reference sequence). This CDR3 reads CASSPGTSGRGALEQFF. The CDR3 DNA reads as TGTGCCAGCAGCCCCGGGACTAGCGGGAGAGGGGCACTTGAGCAGTTCTTC.

The rearrangement links TRBV4-1 to TRBJ2-3; 7 bases match TRBD1. Germline V gene lookup returns CDR1 MGHRA and CDR2 YSYEKL. The CDR3 is 13 amino acids. Written as DNA, the CDR3 is TGCGCTGACACAGGGGTCCTCACAGATACGCAGTATTTT. It is translated as CADTGVLTDTQYF.

This clone has a handful of counts. The gene calls are TRBV6-5 and TRBJ2-1; 7 nucleotides match TRBD2. CDR3 length equals 12 residues. The junction had 0 bases not matched to a gene; V was cut back by 8 bases and J by 2 bases. The germline V gene has CDR1 MNHEY and CDR2 SVGAGI. This CDR3 reads CASRGAYNEQFF. CDR3 sequence (DNA): TGTGCCAGCCGGGGGGCCTACAATGAGCAGTTCTTC.

This chain connects TRBV2 to TRBJ2-7, with 7 nucleotides matching TRBD1. The CDR3 has 16 residues. Unmatched junction bases numbered 14, after V lost 6 bases and J lost 3 bases. Germline V gene data show CDR1 as SNHLY and CDR2 as FYNNEI. CDR3 amino acids: CASSRPRDRNNYEQYF. The DNA for the CDR3 is TGTGCCAGCAGCAGACCCCGGGACAGAAATAACTACGAGCAGTACTTC.

This chain joins TRBV5-6 and TRBJ1-2, with a tentative D call TRBD1 (6 bases). V was pared by 2 bases and J by 1 base, with 12 bases between. The germline V gene encodes CDR1 SGHDT and CDR2 YYEEEE. There are 15 residues in the CDR3. The CDR3 DNA follows: TGTGCCAGCAGCTTCGACAGGCTCATTAACTATGGCTACACCTTC. Translated, it gives CASSFDRLINYGYTF.

This CDR3 reads CAIRGDTQETQYF. CDR3 DNA: TGTGCCATCAGGGGGGACACCCAAGAGACCCAGTACTTC. This chain connects TRBV10-3 to TRBJ2-5; TRBD1 might be the D (6 bases). CDR1 and CDR2 (germline): ENHRY, SYGVKD. The CDR3 loop spans 13 amino acids. Trimming cost V 6 bases and J 1 base, with 9 bases left between them.

V gene TRBV19 combines with J gene TRBJ1-4; no clear D gene. V shed 3 bases and J shed 7 bases, with 18 bases lying between them. This CDR3 is built from 16 residues. From germline, CDR1 is LNHDA and CDR2 SQIVND (reference sequence). In DNA, the CDR3 is TGTGCCAGTAGTATGGGCCCGGGAAGGGCGGGTGAAAAACTGTTTTTT. This codes for CASSMGPGRAGEKLFF.

This rearrangement joins TRBV5-1 to TRBJ2-7, with 11 positions matching TRBD1. The junction had 6 bases not matched to a gene; V was cut back by 9 bases and J by 4 bases. The CDR3 totals 13 residues. CDR1 SGHRS and CDR2 YFSETQ come from the germline V gene. The CDR3 loop reads CATSGTGGYEQYF. CDR3 nucleotides: TGCGCCACCTCCGGGACAGGGGGTTACGAGCAGTACTTC.

The V gene is TRBV11-3, the J gene TRBJ2-3; D may be TRBD2 (7 bases). V shed 1 base and J shed 6 bases, with 11 bases lying between them. Germline CDR1 reads SGHNT; CDR2 reads YENEEA. There are 14 residues in the CDR3. The CDR3 sequence is CASSLAGGLDTQYF. The DNA for the CDR3 is TGTGCCAGCAGCTTAGCCGGGGGGCTGGATACGCAGTATTTT.